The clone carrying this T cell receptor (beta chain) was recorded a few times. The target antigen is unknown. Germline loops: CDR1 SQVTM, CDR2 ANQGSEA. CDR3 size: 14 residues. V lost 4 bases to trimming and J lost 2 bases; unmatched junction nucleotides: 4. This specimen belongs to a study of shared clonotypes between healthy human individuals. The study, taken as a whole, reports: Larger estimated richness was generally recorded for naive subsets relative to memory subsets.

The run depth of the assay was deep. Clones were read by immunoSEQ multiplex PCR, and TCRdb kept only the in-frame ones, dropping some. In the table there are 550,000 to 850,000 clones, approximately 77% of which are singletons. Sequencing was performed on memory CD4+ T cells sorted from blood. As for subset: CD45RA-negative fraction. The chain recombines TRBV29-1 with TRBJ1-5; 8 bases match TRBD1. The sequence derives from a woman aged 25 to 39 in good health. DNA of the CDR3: TGCAGCGTTGGCTCGGGACAGGGCAATCAGCCCCAGCATTTT. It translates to CSVGSGQGNQPQHF.